Given below is one T cell receptor (beta chain) in context. Its antigen is undetermined. Profiled with immunoSEQ multiplex PCR; TCRdb holds only in-frame clones, not every one. The sample shows around 2,000,000 clones, 95% of them seen only once. The CDR3 covers 14 residues. Trimming left V 4 bases short and J 3 bases short, with 10 bases between. Germline loops: CDR1 SGHTA, CDR2 FQGNSA. The data were obtained in a study of shared clonotypes between healthy human individuals. Study-level background: The donor pool was made up of two women and a few men aged 18 to 49. There were three CD4 naive, three CD4 memory, two CD8 naive and one CD8 memory plates per donor. General study results and limits: Read depth was anticipated to influence clonotype sharing among donors.

The receptor was derived from a man younger than 30 in good health. J is TRBJ1-5 and V is TRBV7-2; possible D gene TRBD1, 5 bases. Sequencing was performed on naive CD4+ T cells sorted from blood. The subset denotes: CD45RA+ positively selected. CDR3 in DNA: TGTGCCAGCAGCTACGAGGGGTACAATCAGCCCCAGCATTTT. Translated: CASSYEGYNQPQHF.